A single TCR beta chain is shown here with its context. Its antigen is not identified. General study points: Tumor memory CD4+ T cell TCR gene usage clustered with blood and lymph node memory CD4+ cells and lymph node naive CD4+ cells.

Full-length variable regions came from constant-region reverse primers plus semi-nested Nested Universal Primer A PCR. TCRdb reanalysed the 5' RACE reads using MiXCR and keeps one entry per CDR3 protein. The sample has over 40,000 distinct CDR3 sequences; about 20% are singletons. This CDR3 contains 15 residues. CDR1 SGHAT and CDR2 FQNNGV come from the germline V gene. V lost 2 bases, J lost 9 bases, and 9 bases stayed unmatched. Tregs were sorted as CD4+CD25+CD127-/low cells. The sample comprised Tregs sorted from blood. V usage is TRBV11-2 and J usage is TRBJ2-2, with 7 bases lining up with TRBD2. This receptor was identified in a female donor with breast cancer. CDR3 DNA sequence: TGTGCCAGCAGCTTATATGCTAGCGGTAGTAGGGAGCTGTTTTTT. Its protein product is CASSLYASGSRELFF.